This TCR beta chain derives from a study of blood T cell repertoires in COVID-19. Original processing methods: How many nucleated cells were present was estimated from reference gene primer amplification. Profiled with immunoSEQ multiplex PCR; TCRdb holds only in-frame clones, not every one. V, J and clone size were drawn from that table, and D and trimming were deduced from the DNA. In the table there are 370,000 or so clones, roughly 86% of which are singletons. Trimming stripped 4 bases from V and 4 bases from J, with 4 bases between. Germline V lookup: CDR1 GTSNPN, CDR2 SVGIG (reference sequence). This CDR3 contains 11 residues.

Specimen: peripheral blood. This chain uses TRBV30 with TRBJ1-4; D call uncertain. The origin of this receptor is a human donor with acute or convalescent COVID-19. The donor label of this sample is uncertain. CDR3 DNA sequence: TGTGCCTGGACCCTTAATGAAAAACTGTTTTTT. Its translation is CAWTLNEKLFF.